The following is a T cell receptor beta chain sequence with its context. The antigen is undetermined. These data come from a study of response to subunit inactivated influenza vaccine. Study-level findings and limits: A suggestion made by the authors is that each seasonal influenza vaccination recruits few new T cells.

Via MiXCR, TCRdb re-called the RT-PCR reads, giving one row per CDR3 protein. The table includes under 550,000 distinct CDR3 sequences, 7.2% detected once. The sample consisted of PBMCs from blood, taken less than 30 months after vaccination. The sequence was obtained from a man in his fifties or sixties who received an inactivated influenza vaccine.

Here the CDR3 DNA reads TGTGCCAGCAGCGCCCCGGGAGGGGGTGGTGGCTACACCTTC. Protein: CASSAPGGGGGYTF. V is TRBV21-1 and J is TRBJ1-2. TRBV21-1 is flagged as a pseudogene. The CDR3 is 14 residues long.